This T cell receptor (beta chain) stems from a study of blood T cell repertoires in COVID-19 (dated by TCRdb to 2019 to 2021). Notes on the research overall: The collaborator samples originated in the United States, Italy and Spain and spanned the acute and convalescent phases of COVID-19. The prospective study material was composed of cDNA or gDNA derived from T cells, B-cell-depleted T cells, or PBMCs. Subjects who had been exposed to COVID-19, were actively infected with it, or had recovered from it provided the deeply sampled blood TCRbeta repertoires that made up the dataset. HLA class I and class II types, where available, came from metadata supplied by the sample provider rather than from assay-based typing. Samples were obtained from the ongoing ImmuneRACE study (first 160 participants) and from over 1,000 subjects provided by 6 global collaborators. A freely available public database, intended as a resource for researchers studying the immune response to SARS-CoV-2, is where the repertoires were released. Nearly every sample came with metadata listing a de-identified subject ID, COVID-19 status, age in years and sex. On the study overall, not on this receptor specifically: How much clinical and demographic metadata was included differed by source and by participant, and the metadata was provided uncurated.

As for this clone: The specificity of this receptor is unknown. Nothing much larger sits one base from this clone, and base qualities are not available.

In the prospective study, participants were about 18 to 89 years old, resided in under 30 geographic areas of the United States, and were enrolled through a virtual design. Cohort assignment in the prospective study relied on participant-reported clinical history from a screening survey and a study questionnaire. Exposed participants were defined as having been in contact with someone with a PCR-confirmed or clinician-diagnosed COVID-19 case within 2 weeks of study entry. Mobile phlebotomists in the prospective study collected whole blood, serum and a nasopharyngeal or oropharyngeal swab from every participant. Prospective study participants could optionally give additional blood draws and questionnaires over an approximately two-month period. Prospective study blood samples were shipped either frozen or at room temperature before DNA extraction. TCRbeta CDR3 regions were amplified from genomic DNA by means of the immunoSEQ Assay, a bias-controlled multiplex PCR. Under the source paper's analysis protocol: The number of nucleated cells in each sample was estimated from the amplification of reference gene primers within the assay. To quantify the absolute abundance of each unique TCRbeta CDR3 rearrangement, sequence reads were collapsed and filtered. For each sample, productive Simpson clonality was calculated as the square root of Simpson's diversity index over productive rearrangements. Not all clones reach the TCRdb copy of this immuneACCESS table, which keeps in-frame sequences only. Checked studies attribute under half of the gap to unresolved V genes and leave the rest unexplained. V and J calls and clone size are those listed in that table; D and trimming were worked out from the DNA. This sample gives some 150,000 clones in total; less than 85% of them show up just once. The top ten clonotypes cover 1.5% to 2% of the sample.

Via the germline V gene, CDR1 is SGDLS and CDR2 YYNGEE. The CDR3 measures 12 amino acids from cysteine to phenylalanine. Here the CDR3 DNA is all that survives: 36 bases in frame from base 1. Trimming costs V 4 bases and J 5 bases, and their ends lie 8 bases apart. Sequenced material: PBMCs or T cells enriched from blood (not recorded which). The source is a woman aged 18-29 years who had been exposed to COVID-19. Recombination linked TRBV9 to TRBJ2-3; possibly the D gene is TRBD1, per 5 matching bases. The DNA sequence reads TGTGCCAGCAGCCTCAGGGAAGATACGCAGTATTTT. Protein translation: CASSLREDTQYF.